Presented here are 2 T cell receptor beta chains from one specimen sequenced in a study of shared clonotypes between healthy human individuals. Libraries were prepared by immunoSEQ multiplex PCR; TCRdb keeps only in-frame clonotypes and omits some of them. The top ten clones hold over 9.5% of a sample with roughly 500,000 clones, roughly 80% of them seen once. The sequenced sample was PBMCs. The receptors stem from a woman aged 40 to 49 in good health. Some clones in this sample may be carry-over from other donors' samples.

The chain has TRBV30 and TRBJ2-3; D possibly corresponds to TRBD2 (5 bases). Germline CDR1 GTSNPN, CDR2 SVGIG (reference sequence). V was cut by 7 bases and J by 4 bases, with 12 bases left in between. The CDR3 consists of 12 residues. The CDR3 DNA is TGTGCCTATCTACCCGGGGCAGATACGCAGTATTTT. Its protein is CAYLPGADTQYF.

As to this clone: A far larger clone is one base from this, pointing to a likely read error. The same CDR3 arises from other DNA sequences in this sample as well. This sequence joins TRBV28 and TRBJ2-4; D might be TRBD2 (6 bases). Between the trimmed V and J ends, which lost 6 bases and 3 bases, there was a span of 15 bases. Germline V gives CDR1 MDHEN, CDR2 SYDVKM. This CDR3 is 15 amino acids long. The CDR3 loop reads CASRTFSGNKNIQYF. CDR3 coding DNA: TGTGCCAGCAGGACTTTTAGCGGTAACAAAAACATTCAGTACTTC. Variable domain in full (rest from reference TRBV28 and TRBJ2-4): DVKVTQSSRYLVKRTGEKVFLECVQDMDHENMFWYRQDPGLGLRLIYFSYDVKMKEKGDIPEGYSVSREKKERFSLILESASTNQTSMYLCASRTFSGNKNIQYFGAGTRLSVL.